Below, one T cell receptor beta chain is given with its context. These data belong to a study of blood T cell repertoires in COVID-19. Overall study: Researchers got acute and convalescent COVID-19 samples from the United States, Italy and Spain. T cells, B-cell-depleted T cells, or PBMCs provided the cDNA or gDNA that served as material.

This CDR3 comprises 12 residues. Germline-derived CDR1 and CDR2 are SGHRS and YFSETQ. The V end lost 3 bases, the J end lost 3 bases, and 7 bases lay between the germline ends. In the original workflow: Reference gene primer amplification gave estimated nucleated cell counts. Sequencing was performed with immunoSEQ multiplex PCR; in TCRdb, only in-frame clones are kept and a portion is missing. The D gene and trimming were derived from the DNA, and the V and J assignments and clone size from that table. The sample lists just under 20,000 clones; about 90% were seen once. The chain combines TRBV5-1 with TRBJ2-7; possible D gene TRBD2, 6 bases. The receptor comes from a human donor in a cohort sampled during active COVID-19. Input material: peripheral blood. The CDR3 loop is CASSSGGYEQYF. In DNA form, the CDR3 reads TGCGCCAGCAGCTCCGGGGGCTACGAGCAGTACTTC.